The 5 T cell receptor beta chains given below trace back to one sample, sequenced in a study of T-cell reconstitution after alpha-beta-depleted transplantation in children. Preparation of the TCRbeta library used unique molecular identifiers. One entry per CDR3 protein, called by TCRdb with MiXCR from the PCR reads. The sample holds 70,000 or so distinct CDR3 sequences, about 11% seen once. Sequencing was performed on PBMCs, taken before TCRalphabeta/CD19-depleted stem cell transplant. The receptor source for this set is a boy between 10 and 17 years old with acute myeloid leukemia, due to receive a stem cell transplant.

This clonotype was observed at least ten times. This chain joins TRBV12-3 or TRBV12-4 and TRBJ2-3, with 8 bases lining up with TRBD2. V lost 7 bases, J lost 9 bases, and 12 bases stayed unmatched. The CDR3 extends over 14 amino acids. The chain's CDR3 is CASKLGGGDSTQYF. The CDR3 nucleotides read TGTGCCAGCAAACTCGGGGGGGGGGACTCCACGCAGTATTTT.

This clonotype came up many times. The chain has TRBV7-2 and TRBJ2-3; 16 nucleotides align to TRBD2. Unmatched junction bases numbered 0, after V lost 3 bases and J lost 3 bases. The germline V gene has CDR1 SGHTA and CDR2 FQGNSA. The CDR3 is 16 amino acids. CDR3 DNA: TGTGCCAGCAGCTTGGGACTAGCGGGAGGGACAGATACGCAGTATTTT. Translating it yields CASSLGLAGGTDTQYF.

This clonotype was found many times. The chain uses TRBV20-1 and TRBJ1-2, with D perhaps TRBD1 (5 bases). The CDR3 is 13 amino acids. V was shortened by 6 bases and J by 2 bases, with 13 bases between the two germline ends. The V gene's germline CDR1 is DFQATT and CDR2 SNEGSKA (reference sequence). CDR3 region: CSARQITNYGYTF. CDR3 in DNA: TGCAGTGCCAGACAGATCACCAACTATGGCTACACCTTC.

This clonotype was observed many times. The chain couples TRBV6-1 to TRBJ1-1; D is perhaps TRBD1 (6 bases). From germline, CDR1 is MNHNS and CDR2 SASEGT. This CDR3 is built from 18 residues. V shed 3 bases and J shed 2 bases, with 22 bases lying between them. CDR3 protein: CASSEGTTRGVFNTEAFF. The CDR3 DNA reads TGTGCCAGCAGTGAGGGGACAACCCGAGGAGTGTTTAACACTGAAGCTTTCTTT.

This clonotype was observed at least ten times. The CDR3, as DNA: TGTGCCATCACCCCCAGTTTTTGGACAGGGCCTAATGAAAAACTGTTTTTT. Its translation is CAITPSFWTGPNEKLFF. The chain recombines TRBV10-3 with TRBJ1-4, with 8 bases identical to TRBD1. Germline CDR1 ENHRY, CDR2 SYGVKD. CDR3 length: 17 residues. V shed 7 bases and J 3 bases; nucleotides not matched to a gene: 13.